What follows is one T cell receptor beta chain and its context. The junction and the germline gene differ at one end; a read error may be behind it. This entry is derived from a study of blood T cell repertoires in COVID-19. Authors' data handling: Estimated nucleated cell counts came from reference gene primer amplification. Produced via immunoSEQ multiplex PCR; TCRdb's table is partial and in-frame only. V and J calls and clone size follow that table, whereas D and trimming were derived from the DNA. The sample has roughly 140,000 clones; around 72% are singletons. This CDR3 is built from 14 residues. The germline gives CDR1 MNHEY, CDR2 SVGAGI.

The J gene is TRBJ1-1, the V gene TRBV6-5; 7 bases line up with TRBD1. Material for sequencing was peripheral blood. The clonotype comes from a woman aged 55-70 years with acute or convalescent COVID-19. The chain's CDR3 is CASQAAVRDRPTHF. CDR3 bases: TGTGCCAGCCAAGCCGCGGTCCGGGACAGACCCACCCACTTT.